This entry describes one T cell receptor (beta chain). This clone's antigen is unknown. No base quality information exists; no much larger clone differs at one position. At one collaborating source in Seattle, patients were enrolled during active infection and were followed longitudinally through the course of disease. The collaborating institutions used their own protocols to collect whole blood in K2EDTA tubes. Collaborator samples were shipped for TCRbeta analysis as frozen whole blood, isolated PBMCs, or DNA extracted from either sample type. The CDR1 and CDR2 encoded by the germline V gene are SGHDT and YYEEEE. The junction carries 11 bases between V and J, which are trimmed by 3 bases and 4 bases respectively. There are 14 amino acids in the CDR3, from cysteine to phenylalanine inclusive. Kept here is only the CDR3 DNA, which spans 42 bases and is read in frame from base 1. This sample is part of a study of blood T cell repertoires in COVID-19 (dated by TCRdb to the early 2020s). Describing the broader study: Collaborator samples came from the United States, Italy and Spain and covered acute and convalescent phases of COVID-19. The material from the prospective study consisted of cDNA or gDNA derived from T cells, B-cell-depleted T cells, or PBMCs. The dataset comprised deeply sampled blood TCRbeta repertoires from subjects exposed to, actively infected with, or recovered from COVID-19. The repertoires were made available in a free public database intended to serve as a resource for research on the immune response to SARS-CoV-2. Samples came from the ongoing ImmuneRACE study (first 160 participants) plus 1,254 subjects from 6 global collaborators. A de-identified subject ID, COVID-19 status, age in years and sex were almost always included in the sample metadata. Where available, HLA class I and class II types were obtained from metadata supplied by the sample provider rather than from assay-based typing.

TCRbeta CDR3 regions were amplified from genomic DNA by means of the immunoSEQ Assay, a bias-controlled multiplex PCR. The study's processing was this. The number of nucleated cells in each sample was estimated by amplification of reference gene primers within the assay. Sequence reads were collapsed and filtered to measure the absolute abundance of every unique TCRbeta CDR3 rearrangement. For each sample, productive Simpson clonality was calculated by taking the square root of Simpson's diversity index across productive rearrangements. The immuneACCESS repertoire file appears here via TCRdb, limited to in-frame rearrangements. These files lack a portion of the clones; in checked studies, under half of the deficit traces to unresolved V genes, and the cause of the others is not known. The V and J calls and clone size come from that table; D and trimming were worked out from the DNA. The sample table contains roughly 220,000 clones; only one count was recorded for about 81% of them. Of the sample, less than 9.5% is held by the ten largest clones.

Broader findings and caveats from the paper: The quantity of clinical and demographic metadata differed by source and by participant and was supplied without curation.

This clonotype was sampled from a woman of 80 years or more with COVID-19, enrolled during active disease. The rearranged segments are TRBV5-6 and TRBJ1-5; the D gene is perhaps TRBD1, on 5 matching bases. Sequenced: peripheral blood. CDR3 protein: CASSSYDRNQPQHF. The sequence in DNA is TGTGCCAGCAGCTCCTATGACAGAAATCAGCCCCAGCATTTT.